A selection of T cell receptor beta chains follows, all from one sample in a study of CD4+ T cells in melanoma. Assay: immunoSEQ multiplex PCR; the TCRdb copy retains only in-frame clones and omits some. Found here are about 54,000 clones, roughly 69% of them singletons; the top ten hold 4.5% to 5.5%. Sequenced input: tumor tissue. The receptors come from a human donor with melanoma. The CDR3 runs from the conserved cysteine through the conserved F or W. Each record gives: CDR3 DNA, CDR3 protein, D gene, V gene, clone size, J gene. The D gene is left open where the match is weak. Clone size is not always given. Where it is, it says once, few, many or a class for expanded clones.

TGTGCCAGCAGCGTAGCGGGGCAGGGGACCCACTACGAGCAGTACTTC,CASSVAGQGTHYEQYF,.,TRBV9,once,TRBJ2-7
TGTGCCAGCAGCCAGGGAGGAGGCGACTACGAGCAGTACTTC,CASSQGGGDYEQYF,.,TRBV11-3,.,TRBJ2-7
TGCAGCGTTGGGCCCCGGACAGGCAACTACGAGCAGTACTTC,CSVGPRTGNYEQYF,TRBD1,TRBV29-1,.,TRBJ2-7
TGTGCCAGCAGTTACGGGGGGCGTAAGAGCACAGATACGCAGTATTTT,CASSYGGRKSTDTQYF,.,TRBV6-5,.,TRBJ2-3
TGTGCCAGCGGCTTCGGGGGAGGGAATCAGCCCCAGCATTTT,CASGFGGGNQPQHF,.,TRBV6-5,.,TRBJ1-5
TGTGCCAGCAGCTCAGGAGTGACTGAAGCTTTCTTT,CASSSGVTEAFF,.,TRBV4-2,few,TRBJ1-1
TGTGCCAGCAGCAAAGAGGGGGACAACTCTGGAAACACCATATATTTT,CASSKEGDNSGNTIYF,.,TRBV21-1,few,TRBJ1-3
TGTGCCAGTAGTATGACACCAGGGGTCAATGAGCAGTTCTTC,CASSMTPGVNEQFF,.,TRBV19,.,TRBJ2-1
TGTGCCAGCAGCGCTGGACAGGGGGATTTGGGAGAGACCCAGTACTTC,CASSAGQGDLGETQYF,TRBD1,TRBV9,medium-sized,TRBJ2-5
TGTGCCAGCAGCCGGACAGGGGGCACTGAAGCTTTCTTT,CASSRTGGTEAFF,TRBD1,TRBV7-3,.,TRBJ1-1
TGTGCCAGCAGTCCCAGTGGGGGGGTAACCTACGAGCAGTACTTC,CASSPSGGVTYEQYF,TRBD2,TRBV6-5,.,TRBJ2-7
TGTGCCAGCTTGGTTGGGAACACTGAAGCTTTCTTT,CASLVGNTEAFF,.,TRBV6-6,once,TRBJ1-1
TGTGCCACCAACCAGGGAGGTGGAAACACCATATATTTT,CATNQGGGNTIYF,.,TRBV5-4,.,TRBJ1-3
TGTGCCAGCAGCCATAGGGGGCTGAATGAAAAACTGTTTTTT,CASSHRGLNEKLFF,TRBD1,TRBV7-9,.,TRBJ1-4
TGTGCCATCAGGCCAGGGACTAGCCGGGACACCGGGGAGCTGTTTTTT,CAIRPGTSRDTGELFF,TRBD2,TRBV10-3,.,TRBJ2-2
TGTGCCAGCAGCCAAGACAGACTCCTCACCGGGGAGCTGTTTTTT,CASSQDRLLTGELFF,.,TRBV4-2,.,TRBJ2-2
TGTGCCAGCAGTGAAGTTGGGGGACGCGGGGAGAGTGGCTACACCTTC,CASSEVGGRGESGYTF,.,TRBV6-1,.,TRBJ1-2
TGCAGCGTTCGGGGGGAGGACCATCCCTCTGGAAACACCATATATTTT,CSVRGEDHPSGNTIYF,.,TRBV29-1,few,TRBJ1-3
TGCGCCAGCAGTCCGACAACCGATTTAAACTATGGCTACACCTTC,CASSPTTDLNYGYTF,.,TRBV4-1,.,TRBJ1-2
TGTGCCAGCAGCTCGAGACTGGACTCATTGGGGGCTTTCTTT,CASSSRLDSLGAFF,.,TRBV7-2,.,TRBJ1-1
TGCGCCAGCAGCCATCCTTCGGGACTAGCGGGGGGCTCGAGGTTAGAGACCCAGTACTTC,CASSHPSGLAGGSRLETQYF,TRBD2,TRBV5-1,.,TRBJ2-5
TGTGCCAGCATTACGGACCTCACCTATGGCTACACCTTC,CASITDLTYGYTF,.,TRBV6-1,.,TRBJ1-2
TGTGCCAGCAGCTTTAACCGGGGAGCTGAAGCTTTCTTT,CASSFNRGAEAFF,.,TRBV7-3,.,TRBJ1-1
TGTGCCAGCAGCTCCGACGGGAGCTCCTACAATGAGCAGTTCTTC,CASSSDGSSYNEQFF,.,TRBV11-2,once,TRBJ2-1
TGCAGCGTCGACAAGGGAGGCTACAATGAGCAGTTCTTC,CSVDKGGYNEQFF,.,TRBV29-1,.,TRBJ2-1
TGTGCCAGCAGCTTAGTCGAGACAGGGGGCACTGAAGCTTTCTTT,CASSLVETGGTEAFF,TRBD1,TRBV13,.,TRBJ1-1
TGTGCCAGCAGCTTTCAACAGGGCATGGAGGGGAACTATGGCTACACCTTC,CASSFQQGMEGNYGYTF,.,TRBV7-2,.,TRBJ1-2
TGTGCCAGCAGCTTAGATCCAGGGCCTCCTGGAAACACCATATATTTT,CASSLDPGPPGNTIYF,.,TRBV7-9,.,TRBJ1-3
TGTGCCAGCAGCGCAACAGGTCATCAGCCCCAGCATTTT,CASSATGHQPQHF,.,TRBV9,.,TRBJ1-5
TGTGCCAGCAGCCAAGATAGGATAGAGACCGGGGAGCTGTTTTTT,CASSQDRIETGELFF,.,TRBV14,.,TRBJ2-2
TGTGCCAGCAGTTACCGGGGTAACGGCTACACCTTC,CASSYRGNGYTF,.,TRBV6-5,once,TRBJ1-2
TGTGCCAGCAGCGTAGCAGACAGCTCCTACGAGCAGTACTTC,CASSVADSSYEQYF,.,TRBV9,few,TRBJ2-7
TGTGCCAGCAGTTCGACAGAGTCTGAAGCTTTCTTT,CASSSTESEAFF,.,TRBV28,few,TRBJ1-1
TGTGCCAGCAGCTTGGCCCCGACGGGTACAGATACGCAGTATTTT,CASSLAPTGTDTQYF,.,TRBV5-4,.,TRBJ2-3
TGTGCCAGCAGTTGGTCAGGGAGGGATGGCTACACCTTC,CASSWSGRDGYTF,.,TRBV28,.,TRBJ1-2
TGCGCCAGCAGTGATTGGGACAGCCTAAACAATGAGCAGTTCTTC,CASSDWDSLNNEQFF,TRBD1,TRBV10-2,.,TRBJ2-1
TGTGCCAGCAGCCAAGAAGGAAGACTGAACACTGAAGCTTTCTTT,CASSQEGRLNTEAFF,.,TRBV4-2,.,TRBJ1-1
TGTGCCATCAGGGAGACAAAGCTCCTATATAGCAATCAGCCCCAGCATTTT,CAIRETKLLYSNQPQHF,.,TRBV10-3,once,TRBJ1-5
TGTGCCAGCAGCCCCAGCTTCTATGGCTACACCTTC,CASSPSFYGYTF,.,TRBV11-2,once,TRBJ1-2
TGCGCCAGCAGGGGGGGGGTATTCTCGGTTGGCACTGAAGCTTTCTTT,CASRGGVFSVGTEAFF,.,TRBV10-2,.,TRBJ1-1
TGCAGCGTTGTGGGGACAGGGGGCTACACTGAAGCTTTCTTT,CSVVGTGGYTEAFF,TRBD1,TRBV29-1,.,TRBJ1-1
TGTGCCAGCAGTTTAAGGACAAACTATGGCTACACCTTC,CASSLRTNYGYTF,.,TRBV28,.,TRBJ1-2
TGTGCCAGCAGTTACGAAGGGCTCTATAATTCACCCCTCCACTTT,CASSYEGLYNSPLHF,.,TRBV6-6,few,TRBJ1-6
TGTGCCAGTAGTATAGGCGGCAGCCACACCGGGGAGCTGTTTTTT,CASSIGGSHTGELFF,.,TRBV19,.,TRBJ2-2
TGTGCCAGTTCTCTCTCGTACAGGTCTGACTACGAGCAGTACTTC,CASSLSYRSDYEQYF,.,TRBV6-6,.,TRBJ2-7
TGTGCCAGCAGCCGGACAGTGAACACTGAAGCTTTCTTT,CASSRTVNTEAFF,.,TRBV7-3,.,TRBJ1-1
TGTGCCAGCAGCTTATCAGGACAGGGGCGATCCGAGCAGTACTTC,CASSLSGQGRSEQYF,TRBD1,TRBV7-9,.,TRBJ2-7
TGTGCCAGCAGCCTTAGGGCGCTAGACAACGATTCACCCCTCCACTTT,CASSLRALDNDSPLHF,.,TRBV7-8,.,TRBJ1-6
TGTGCCAGCAAGGGGGGTTACGAGCAGTACTTC,CASKGGYEQYF,.,TRBV5-6,.,TRBJ2-7
TGTGCCAGCAGTGATTGGGGAGAGACCCAGTACTTC,CASSDWGETQYF,.,TRBV2,.,TRBJ2-5
TGTGCCAGCAGGGAACCGGCGCGCATCACAGATACGCAGTATTTT,CASREPARITDTQYF,.,TRBV11-2,.,TRBJ2-3
TGTGCCAGCAGTGCCCTTATCAGCTCCTACGAGCAGTACTTC,CASSALISSYEQYF,.,TRBV6-1,.,TRBJ2-7
TGTGCCAGCAGCTCTGGACAGGGGGCGAGGAATGAGCAGTTCTTC,CASSSGQGARNEQFF,TRBD1,TRBV7-9,many,TRBJ2-1
TGTGCCAGCGGGAGTCAGCCCCAGCATTTT,CASGSQPQHF,.,TRBV6-5,many,TRBJ1-5
TGCGCCAGCAGCTTGGTAGCGCCCGGGGAGCTGTTTTTT,CASSLVAPGELFF,.,TRBV5-1,.,TRBJ2-2
TGTGCCAGCATACGACAGGGGGTGAGGGGTCGTCGCGGGGAGACCCAGTACTTC,CASIRQGVRGRRGETQYF,TRBD1,TRBV25-1,.,TRBJ2-5
TGTGCCAGCAGTTTACGGCGTAGCAATCAGCCCCAGCATTTT,CASSLRRSNQPQHF,.,TRBV28,few,TRBJ1-5
TGTGCCAGCAGCGCGGGGACAGGGAGCGAGCAGTACTTC,CASSAGTGSEQYF,TRBD1,TRBV5-8,.,TRBJ2-7
TGTGCCAGCAGCTTATTGTCCAATGAGCAGTTCTTC,CASSLLSNEQFF,.,TRBV7-9,.,TRBJ2-1
TGTGCCACTTTAGGTTTTCGCGAGCAGTACTTC,CATLGFREQYF,.,TRBV10-3,.,TRBJ2-7